This T cell receptor beta chain appears in the sequencing data of a study of cytomegalovirus exposure and HLA in healthy donors. Whereas donors were nominally healthy upon sampling, unrecorded immune exposures were probable. The PCR contained 60 Vbeta and 13 Jbeta primers. Produced via immunoSEQ multiplex PCR; TCRdb's table is partial and in-frame only. The data show about 160,000 clones, roughly 84% seen once. Per the germline V gene, CDR1 is LNHDA and CDR2 is SQIVND (reference sequence). V gave up 2 bases and J gave up 5 bases, with 12 bases separating them. This CDR3 is built from 15 residues. Whole-study findings and limits: A later analysis, which compared TCR beta chains of equal frequency, found the HLA-associated ones more clonally expanded.

About this clone itself: The antigen is not known.

This receptor was identified in a man aged 25 to 45 in good health and CMV-seronegative. The specimen sequenced was PBMCs. The chain is built from TRBV19 and TRBJ1-4, with a tentative D call TRBD1 (5 bases). CDR3 sequence (DNA): TGTGCCAGTAGTATAAGACAGCGGGGGAATGAAAAACTGTTTTTT. Residues: CASSIRQRGNEKLFF.